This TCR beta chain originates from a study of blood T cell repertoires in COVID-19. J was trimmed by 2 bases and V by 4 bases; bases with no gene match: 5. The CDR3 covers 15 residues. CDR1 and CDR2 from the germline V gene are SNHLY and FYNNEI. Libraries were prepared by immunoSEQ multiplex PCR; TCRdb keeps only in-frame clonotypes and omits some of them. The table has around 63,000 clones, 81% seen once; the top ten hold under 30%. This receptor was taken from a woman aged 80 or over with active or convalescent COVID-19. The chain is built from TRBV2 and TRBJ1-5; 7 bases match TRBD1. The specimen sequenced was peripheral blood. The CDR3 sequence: CASSANRGRNQPQHF. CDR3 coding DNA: TGTGCCAGCAGTGCGAACAGGGGCCGCAATCAGCCCCAGCATTTT.